These T cell receptor beta chains were read from a single sample in a study of molecular identifiers for immune sequencing clone quantification. TCRdb processed the PCR reads anew with MiXCR; each CDR3 protein has one entry. The repertoire holds 300,000 to 400,000 distinct CDR3 sequences, with about 22% as singletons. Sequenced sample: naive CD8+ T cells from blood, with Jurkat cell RNA spiked in. The receptors stem from a human donor in good health. Some libraries in this study had Jurkat cell RNA spiked in. CDR3s include the opening cysteine and the closing phenylalanine or tryptophan. The order of the fields is clone size, D gene, V gene, J gene, CDR3 DNA, CDR3 protein. D genes are given only for firm matches. Expanded clones are given a class, and other clones once, few, many or no size at all.

>many|TRBD2|TRBV29-1|TRBJ2-3
TGCAGCGTTCCTGGATTAGCGGGAGGCTCAGATACGCAGTATTTT
CSVPGLAGGSDTQYF
>few|TRBD2|TRBV29-1|TRBJ2-3
TGCAGCGCCCCATGGCTAGCGGGCTTCACGGATACGCAGTATTTT
CSAPWLAGFTDTQYF
>.|.|TRBV10-1|TRBJ2-2
TGCGCCAGCAGCCCGGGCTACGACTTAGTGAACACCGGGGAGCTGTTTTTT
CASSPGYDLVNTGELFF
>.|TRBD2|TRBV20-1|TRBJ2-7
TGCAGTACTAGTCTAGCGGGACCGGCCTACGAGCAGTACTTC
CSTSLAGPAYEQYF
>few|TRBD1|TRBV5-4|TRBJ2-5
TGTGCCAGCAGAACAGGGGGCGGGCAAGAGACCCAGTACTTC
CASRTGGGQETQYF
>once|.|TRBV27|TRBJ2-3
TGTGCCAGCAGCGGACTCTTAGCAGATACGCAGTATTTT
CASSGLLADTQYF
>few|TRBD2|TRBV6-6|TRBJ2-3
TGTGCCAGCAGTTCGGGAGCGGGAGGGTCCCTTGATACGCAGTATTTT
CASSSGAGGSLDTQYF
>.|.|TRBV4-2|TRBJ2-1
TGTGCCAGCAGCTCACAGGGCCTCTCCTACAATGAGCAGTTCTTC
CASSSQGLSYNEQFF
>many|.|TRBV20-1|TRBJ2-2
TGCAGTGCTAGAGATTACAGGGACACCGGGGAGCTGTTTTTT
CSARDYRDTGELFF
>many|.|TRBV29-1|TRBJ1-1
TGCAGCGTTGAAAACCCGGGGCGCGTCACTGAAGCTTTCTTT
CSVENPGRVTEAFF
>few|TRBD2|TRBV4-1|TRBJ2-3
TGCGCCAGCAGCCAAGGTAATAGCGGGGTCACAGATACGCAGTATTTT
CASSQGNSGVTDTQYF
>few|.|TRBV12-3/TRBV12-4|TRBJ2-1
TGTGCCAGCAGTTTAGTCGGTGGCAGGGGGGGCAATGAGCAGTTCTTC
CASSLVGGRGGNEQFF
>many|.|TRBV20-1|TRBJ1-3
TGCAGTGCTAGAGCTTTTTTATCGGGAGGTGGAAACACCATATATTTT
CSARAFLSGGGNTIYF
>few|.|TRBV7-8|TRBJ2-7
TGTGCCAGCAGCTTAGTGGTTTACCACGAGCAGTACTTC
CASSLVVYHEQYF
>.|.|TRBV15|TRBJ2-7
TGTGCCACCAGCAGTGGGGACGCCTACTCCTACGAGCAGTACTTC
CATSSGDAYSYEQYF
>.|.|TRBV27|TRBJ1-5
TGTGCCAGCAGCCTCCCCGGTCAGCCCCAGCAGTTT
CASSLPGQPQQF
>.|TRBD2|TRBV19|TRBJ2-3
TGTGCCAGTGGGACTAGCGCCACAGATACGCAGTATTTT
CASGTSATDTQYF
>.|.|TRBV19|TRBJ2-5
TGTGCCAGTAGATTGGCAGGGCGCGGCCAAGAGACCCAGTACTTC
CASRLAGRGQETQYF
>few|TRBD1|TRBV18|TRBJ2-6
TGTGCCAGCTGGGACAGTTACTCTGGGGCCACCGTCCTGACTTTC
CASWDSYSGATVLTF
>.|.|TRBV7-2|TRBJ2-7
TGTGCCAGCAGCCCTTACTCCTCCTCCGCGCCGTACTTC
CASSPYSSSAPYF
>few|.|TRBV5-4|TRBJ1-1
TGTGCCAGCAGCTTGAAGTCAGGGGACACTGAAGCTTTCTTT
CASSLKSGDTEAFF
>many|.|TRBV7-9|TRBJ2-3
TGTGCCAGCAGCTGCCACTCTCCAGAAACGTGCACGCAGTATTTT
CASSCHSPETCTQYF
>few|.|TRBV4-1|TRBJ1-5
TGCGCCAGCAGCCAAGATACGGTTGGTCAGCCCCAGCATTTT
CASSQDTVGQPQHF
>many|.|TRBV7-9|TRBJ2-1
TGTGCCAGCCAAGCCGGGACTGGGAACAATGAGCAGTTCTTC
CASQAGTGNNEQFF
>few|TRBD2|TRBV12-3/TRBV12-4|TRBJ2-3
TGTGCCAGCAGTTTACGGCCTAGCGGGAGGCCAGGAGATACGCAGTATTTT
CASSLRPSGRPGDTQYF
>many|.|TRBV7-6|TRBJ2-7
TGTGCCAGCAGCTTAGGCAGGTGGTACGAGCAGTACTTC
CASSLGRWYEQYF
>few|TRBD2|TRBV5-8|TRBJ2-7
TGTGCCAGCAGCCACGGACTAGCGGGAGGAGCCGGGGAGCAGTACTTC
CASSHGLAGGAGEQYF
>.|.|TRBV21-1|TRBJ2-7
TGTGCCAGCAGCAAGGGACTAGGGCAAGAGCAGTACTTC
CASSKGLGQEQYF
>.|TRBD1|TRBV6-5|TRBJ2-7
TGCGCCAGCAGTTGCCGGACAGGGGGCTCCTACGAGCAGTACTTC
CASSCRTGGSYEQYF
>.|.|TRBV4-3|TRBJ2-7
TGCGACAGCAGCCAGGCCCGGACTGGGGGAACTACCGAGCAGTACTTC
CDSSQARTGGTTEQYF
>few|.|TRBV13|TRBJ1-4
TGTGCCAGCAGCTTTGCTCGGGCCGCAACTAATGAAAAACTGTTTTTT
CASSFARAATNEKLFF
>many|TRBD1|TRBV4-3|TRBJ1-4
TGCGCCAGCAGCCAAGATAGGGGACAGGGTGGTGAAAAACTGTTTTTT
CASSQDRGQGGEKLFF
>few|TRBD1|TRBV2|TRBJ2-7
TGTGCCAGCAACAGCAGGGGGAGCGAGCAGTACTTC
CASNSRGSEQYF
>many|.|TRBV7-2|TRBJ2-7
TGTGCCAGCAGCCCCTGGCGGACCTCCTACGAGCAGTACTTC
CASSPWRTSYEQYF
>.|.|TRBV6-2/TRBV6-3|TRBJ2-1
TGTGCCAGCAGTTACTCCGGGAGAGAGTTGGATGAGCAGTTCTTC
CASSYSGRELDEQFF
>.|TRBD1|TRBV6-2/TRBV6-3|TRBJ2-7
TGTGCCACCCGGGACAGGGGGGACGAGCAGTACTTC
CATRDRGDEQYF
>many|TRBD2|TRBV11-2|TRBJ2-1
TGTGCCAGCAGCTTAACGGGACTAGCGGGGAATGAGCAGTTCTTC
CASSLTGLAGNEQFF